The 11 T cell receptor beta chains presented below share a single source sample, sequenced in a study of T cell responses to AZD1222 COVID-19 vaccine (dated by TCRdb to the early 2020s). The receptor library was made with the immunoSEQ multiplex PCR assay. The source is immuneACCESS, and TCRdb retained only in-frame sequences with V and J called. Part of the clones is not carried over; for the studies checked, unresolved V genes explain less than half of this, and the remainder is unexplained. For this sample there are tens of thousands of clones; less than 90% appear just once. The biggest ten clones account for about 10% of the sample. What the time point label conveys for this sample: baseline before first vaccination. Here the sequenced sample was peripheral blood, taken on day 0 of AZD1222 vaccination. These TCRs come from an adult in good health.

The CDR3 sequence: CASSFGQDIYNEQFF. CDR3 nucleotides: TGCGCCAGCAGCTTCGGGCAGGACATCTACAATGAGCAGTTCTTC. The chain carries TRBV5-1 and TRBJ2-1, with TRBD1 as a possible D gene (5 bases). The CDR3 length is 15 residues. V was pared by 2 bases and J by 3 bases, with 12 bases between. Germline-derived CDR1 and CDR2 are SGHRS and YFSETQ.

The chain combines TRBV5-1 with TRBJ1-6; 8 nucleotides agree with TRBD1. The CDR3 contains 14 residues. Germline CDR1 is SGHRS and CDR2 is YFSETQ. Trimming took 4 bases from V and 7 from J; bases not matched to a gene: 4. CDR3 sequence: CASSIGQGNSPLHF. Written as DNA, the CDR3 is TGCGCCAGCAGCATCGGACAGGGAAATTCACCCCTCCACTTT.

This chain uses TRBV5-1 with TRBJ1-3; the match to TRBD1 covers 10 bases. Germline CDR1 SGHRS, CDR2 YFSETQ. The CDR3 consists of 15 residues. J lost 3 bases, V lost 4 bases, and 4 bases had no gene match. CDR3 sequence reads: CASSPGTGVGNTIYF. The CDR3 DNA follows: TGCGCCAGCAGCCCCGGGACAGGGGTTGGAAACACCATATATTTT.

This clone is categorized as medium-sized. The chain carries TRBV13 and TRBJ2-6; D uncertain. The CDR3 is made up of 14 amino acids. V lost 0 bases, J lost 2 bases, and 2 bases lay in between. Per germline, CDR1 PRHDT and CDR2 FYEKMQ (reference sequence). The CDR3 region is CASSLGAGANVLTF. The CDR3 coding sequence is TGTGCCAGCAGCTTAGGGGCTGGGGCCAACGTCCTGACTTTC.

J is TRBJ1-2 and V is TRBV19; D uncertain. Trimming left V 3 bases short and J 0 bases short, with 17 bases between. This CDR3 comprises 17 residues. Germline assignment: CDR1 LNHDA and CDR2 SQIVND (reference sequence). The CDR3, as DNA: TGTGCCAGTAGTATCGTGAACCTACTAGGGACTAACTATGGCTACACCTTC. As protein: CASSIVNLLGTNYGYTF. The full variable domain, in which reference TRBV19 and TRBJ1-2 provide the parts outside the CDR3, is DGGITQSPKYLFRKEGQNVTLSCEQNLNHDAMYWYRQDPGQGLRLIYYSQIVNDFQKGDIAEGYSVSREKKESFPLTVTSAQKNPTAFYLCASSIVNLLGTNYGYTFGSGTRLTVV.

CDR3 in amino acids: CASSQDPTSYEQYF. The CDR3 DNA reads as TGTGCCAGCAGCCAAGATCCCACTTCCTACGAGCAGTACTTC. The chain uses TRBV4-2 and TRBJ2-7; D gene ambiguous. Germline CDR1 is LGHNA and CDR2 is YNFKEQ. This CDR3 comprises 14 residues. Trimming left V 0 bases short and J 1 base short, with 7 bases between.

The V gene is TRBV30, the J gene TRBJ2-7; TRBD2 matches at 11 bases. This CDR3 is built from 17 residues. Trimming cost V 0 bases and J 0 bases; bases outside gene matches: 7. Germline values: CDR1 GTSNPN, CDR2 SVGIG (reference sequence). The CDR3 sequence is CAWSVPGLADHSYEQYF. In nucleotides, the CDR3 is TGTGCCTGGAGTGTACCGGGACTAGCGGACCACTCCTACGAGCAGTACTTC.

This clone was seen a few times. This chain connects TRBV29-1 to TRBJ2-1, with D perhaps assigned TRBD1 or TRBD2 (5 bases each). V was pared by 7 bases and J by 8 bases, with 12 bases between. Germline loops: CDR1 SQVTM, CDR2 ANQGSEA. CDR3 length equals 11 residues. The CDR3 coding sequence is TGCAGCGGAGGGGCCGGATATGAGCAGTTCTTC. Translation: CSGGAGYEQFF.

V is TRBV18 and J is TRBJ2-2; no clear D. V lost 2 bases and J lost 0, with 13 bases in between. Germline loops: CDR1 KGHSH, CDR2 LQKENI. The CDR3 spans 17 residues. The CDR3 sequence is CASSPIGEQPNTGELFF. The CDR3 DNA reads TGTGCCAGCTCACCAATCGGTGAACAGCCGAACACCGGGGAGCTGTTTTTT.

This chain links TRBV4-3 with TRBJ2-7, with D uncertain. CDR1 and CDR2 (germline): LGHNA, YSLEER. V gave up 0 bases and J gave up 3 bases, with 6 bases separating them. CDR3 size: 13 residues. The chain's CDR3 is CASSQDRHYEQYF. DNA for the CDR3: TGCGCCAGCAGCCAAGATCGTCACTACGAGCAGTACTTC.

The chain uses TRBV5-1 and TRBJ2-1; 8 bases match TRBD2. Germline CDR1 and CDR2: SGHRS and YFSETQ. The CDR3 totals 15 residues. V lost 4 bases and J lost 6; bases outside the gene matches: 9. DNA for the CDR3: TGCGCCAGCAGCCTTAGCGGGGAGCTTTTCAATGAGCAGTTCTTC. Translation: CASSLSGELFNEQFF. The complete variable domain, with remaining parts taken from reference TRBV5-1 and TRBJ2-1, reads KAGVTQTPRYLIKTRGQQVTLSCSPISGHRSVSWYQQTPGQGLQFLFEYFSETQRNKGNFPGRFSGRQFSNSRSEMNVSTLELGDSALYLCASSLSGELFNEQFFGPGTRLTVL.